These 17 T cell receptor beta chains share one sample of origin, sequenced in a study of cytomegalovirus exposure and HLA in healthy donors (TCRdb year 2017). The library came from the immunoSEQ multiplex PCR assay. For the multiplex PCR, a mixture combining 60 forward primers for TCR Vbeta segments and 13 reverse primers for TCR Jbeta segments was used. What TCRdb holds here is the immuneACCESS table cut down to in-frame rearrangements. Part of the clones is not present; checked against another copy, under half of the missing clones reflect an unresolved V gene, and the others are unexplained. The sample table records 130,000 or so clones. Of the sample, about 1.5% is held by the ten largest clones. The sample comprised PBMCs. The receptors derive from a woman between 40 and 50 years old in good health and CMV-seropositive.

The chain employs TRBV5-6 and TRBJ2-5, with D possibly being TRBD2 (6 bases). CDR1 is SGHDT and CDR2 is YYEEEE in the germline V gene. The CDR3 runs 13 residues. Deletions cut 0 bases from V and 4 bases from J, with 7 bases between. The chain's CDR3 is CASSLGRGETQYF. In nucleotides, the CDR3 is TGTGCCAGCAGCTTGGGGCGGGGAGAGACCCAGTACTTC.

The chain combines TRBV19 with TRBJ2-3, with 7 bases matching TRBD1. V was clipped by 1 base and J by 3 bases; unmatched bases: 4. The CDR3 contains 15 residues. The germline V gene has CDR1 LNHDA and CDR2 SQIVND (reference sequence). CDR3 in DNA: TGTGCCAGTAGTATAGCGGCGACAGGGACAGATACGCAGTATTTT. It specifies CASSIAATGTDTQYF.

This rearrangement joins TRBV29-1 to TRBJ2-2, with D tentatively TRBD2 (5 bases). The CDR3 extends over 12 amino acids. Germline V CDR1 and CDR2: SQVTM, ANQGSEA. V was cut by 7 bases and J by 3 bases, with 9 bases left in between. CDR3 DNA: TGCAGCGGAGGGCGGGACACCGGGGAGCTGTTTTTT. The encoded protein is CSGGRDTGELFF.

The rearrangement uses TRBV30 and TRBJ1-1; D gene uncertain. Germline CDR1 and CDR2: GTSNPN and SVGIG (reference sequence). V was pared by 0 bases and J by 0 bases, with 14 bases between. The CDR3 extends over 16 amino acids. The CDR3 reads CAWSVQRMIMNTEAFF. The CDR3 nucleotides read TGTGCCTGGAGTGTACAGCGGATGATTATGAACACTGAAGCTTTCTTT.

The gene calls are TRBV7-8 and TRBJ2-5; the D gene is possibly TRBD1 (5 bases). The length of the CDR3 is 17 residues. Trimming cost V 2 bases and J 1 base, with 17 bases left between them. Germline V gene data show CDR1 as SGHVS and CDR2 as FQNEAQ. The DNA for the CDR3 is TGTGCCAGCAGCTTAACGTCCGGCAGGGTAGTCCAAGAGACCCAGTACTTC. As protein: CASSLTSGRVVQETQYF.

V is TRBV28 and J is TRBJ1-2; 7 nucleotides agree with TRBD1. The J segment lost 1 base and the V segment lost 5 bases, leaving 7 bases of the junction unmatched. The CDR3 totals 15 residues. Germline lookup yields CDR1 MDHEN and CDR2 SYDVKM. This CDR3 is CASSPPGQINYGYTF. The CDR3 DNA sequence: TGTGCCAGCAGTCCTCCGGGACAGATTAACTATGGCTACACCTTC.

The rearrangement joins TRBV28 to TRBJ2-3; D remains ambiguous. V lost 1 base, J lost 1 base, and 12 bases lay in between. CDR1 and CDR2 (germline): MDHEN, SYDVKM. CDR3 size: 16 residues. The CDR3: CASSLSRGSGTDTQYF. The CDR3 region has the DNA TGTGCCAGCAGTTTATCCCGAGGATCTGGCACAGATACGCAGTATTTT. Full variable domain (missing parts from reference TRBV28 and TRBJ2-3): DVKVTQSSRYLVKRTGEKVFLECVQDMDHENMFWYRQDPGLGLRLIYFSYDVKMKEKGDIPEGYSVSREKKERFSLILESASTNQTSMYLCASSLSRGSGTDTQYFGPGTRLTVL.

The rearrangement uses TRBV6-5 and TRBJ2-1, with D tentatively TRBD2 (5 bases). This CDR3 contains 14 residues. Trimming pared 6 bases from V and 0 bases from J, leaving 9 bases between. Germline V CDR1 and CDR2: MNHEY, SVGAGI. The CDR3 region is CASRQLGSYNEQFF. CDR3 DNA sequence: TGTGCCAGCAGGCAACTAGGCTCCTACAATGAGCAGTTCTTC.

The rearrangement uses TRBV7-3 and TRBJ2-7, with unresolved D. This CDR3 region has 15 residues. Germline CDR1 reads SGHTA; CDR2 reads FQGTGA. V lost 5 bases to trimming and J lost 0 bases, with 14 bases between them. CDR3 bases: TGTGCCAGCAGCCTCGGTGAAGCTCGCTCCTACGAGCAGTACTTC. Its protein is CASSLGEARSYEQYF.

The CDR3 nucleotides are TGCGCCAGCAGCTTGGCGGACAGGGGAAACTACGAGCAGTACTTC. This encodes CASSLADRGNYEQYF. The V call is TRBV5-1, the J call TRBJ2-7, with TRBD1 matching over 9 bases. V was pared by 0 bases and J by 3 bases, with 4 bases of the junction left unmatched. CDR3 size: 15 residues. Germline lookup yields CDR1 SGHRS and CDR2 YFSETQ.

CDR3 sequence (DNA): TGTGCCAGCGGGGAGGTGGTAACTAATGAAAAACTGTTTTTT. It is translated as CASGEVVTNEKLFF. The gene calls are TRBV6-5 and TRBJ1-4; D call uncertain. With 8 bases removed from V and 1 base from J, the gap between germline ends came to 11 bases. Germline V gene sequence: CDR1 MNHEY, CDR2 SVGAGI. This CDR3 is built from 14 residues.

This chain joins TRBV7-2 and TRBJ2-1; D not certain. The CDR3 loop spans 12 amino acids. V lost 1 base and J 10 bases, leaving 8 bases between the germline ends. In germline, CDR1 is SGHTA, CDR2 FQGNSA. The CDR3 protein is CASSLGPGEQFF. In DNA form, the CDR3 reads TGTGCCAGCAGCTTAGGTCCAGGAGAGCAGTTCTTC. Full variable domain (outside the CDR3, taken from reference TRBV7-2 and TRBJ2-1): GAGVSQSPSNKVTEKGKDVELRCDPISGHTALYWYRQSLGQGLEFLIYFQGNSAPDKSGLPSDRFSAERTGGSVSTLTIQRTQQEDSAVYLCASSLGPGEQFFGPGTRLTVL.

The gene calls are TRBV9 and TRBJ2-4, with D possibly TRBD1 on 6 matching bases. The CDR3 consists of 19 residues. In germline, CDR1 is SGDLS, CDR2 YYNGEE. V gave up 4 bases and J gave up 0 bases, with 23 bases separating them. The CDR3 bases are TGTGCCAGCAGCACCCCCGGTGGACAGCCAGTCTTAGCCAAAAACATTCAGTACTTC. Protein sequence: CASSTPGGQPVLAKNIQYF.

V usage is TRBV5-1 and J usage is TRBJ2-5; a possible D gene is TRBD2 (7 bases). The J call is in doubt because the DNA end fits TRBJ2-7 better. The CDR3 length is 14 residues. CDR1 and CDR2 (germline): SGHRS, YFSETQ. The DNA of the CDR3 is TGCGCCAGCAGCTTGACGGGGGGCGAGAGCGAGCAGTACTTC. Encoded protein: CASSLTGGESEQYF.

By frequency, this clone registers medium-sized (0.01 to 0.1%). The V call is TRBV6-4, the J call TRBJ2-3, with 9 bases matching TRBD1. Germline values: CDR1 MRHNA, CDR2 SNTAGT. Unmatched junction bases numbered 1, after V lost 0 bases and J lost 3 bases. This CDR3 comprises 15 residues. The CDR3 loop reads CASSDSGTGTDTQYF. The CDR3 DNA reads TGTGCCAGCAGTGACTCCGGGACAGGGACAGATACGCAGTATTTT.

The chain has TRBV7-2 and TRBJ2-1; 9 nucleotides line up with TRBD1. The CDR3 has 16 residues. Trimming took 4 bases from V and 5 from J; bases not matched to a gene: 9. Germline V gene sequence: CDR1 SGHTA, CDR2 FQGNSA. The CDR3 here is CASSSRRTGVDNEQFF. CDR3 DNA sequence: TGTGCCAGCAGCTCTAGACGGACAGGGGTGGACAATGAGCAGTTCTTC. Drawing the rest from reference TRBV7-2 and TRBJ2-1, the complete variable domain is GAGVSQSPSNKVTEKGKDVELRCDPISGHTALYWYRQSLGQGLEFLIYFQGNSAPDKSGLPSDRFSAERTGGSVSTLTIQRTQQEDSAVYLCASSSRRTGVDNEQFFGPGTRLTVL.

The V call is TRBV5-1, the J call TRBJ1-2, with 12 bases matching TRBD1. This CDR3 spans 15 amino acids. J gave up 7 bases and V 0 bases, and 4 bases lay outside the gene matches. In germline, CDR1 is SGHRS, CDR2 YFSETQ. The CDR3: CASSLAQGQGAGYTF. The CDR3 bases are TGCGCCAGCAGCTTGGCCCAGGGACAGGGGGCTGGCTACACCTTC. Complete variable domain (other parts from reference TRBV5-1 and TRBJ1-2): KAGVTQTPRYLIKTRGQQVTLSCSPISGHRSVSWYQQTPGQGLQFLFEYFSETQRNKGNFPGRFSGRQFSNSRSEMNVSTLELGDSALYLCASSLAQGQGAGYTFGSGTRLTVV.